These 22 T cell receptor beta chains came from one sample sequenced in a study of long-term antiretroviral therapy in people with HIV. The run of the v3.0 immunoSEQ assay was at survey level. Sequenced by immunoSEQ multiplex PCR; TCRdb stores in-frame clones only, minus some. The data hold tens of thousands of clones, with approximately 97% observed a single time. The specimen was unsorted PBMCs, collected 6.9 years after starting antiretroviral therapy. The source is a man younger than 40 with HIV.

This chain links TRBV27 with TRBJ2-1, with D unclear. Germline CDR1 and CDR2: MNHEY and SMNVEV (reference sequence). The CDR3 extends over 13 amino acids. Trimming left V 1 base short and J 8 bases short, with 9 bases between. In DNA form, the CDR3 reads TGTGCCAGCAGTTTATATACGGGTTATGAGCAGTTCTTC. This translates into CASSLYTGYEQFF.

The chain employs TRBV9 and TRBJ1-3; no clear D. V shed 3 bases and J shed 4 bases, with 11 bases lying between them. The V gene's germline CDR1 is SGDLS and CDR2 YYNGEE. CDR3 size: 14 residues. CDR3 residues: CASSGGMEGNTIYF. The CDR3 DNA reads as TGTGCCAGCAGCGGAGGGATGGAAGGAAACACCATATATTTT. The full variable domain, its missing parts supplied by reference TRBV9 and TRBJ1-3, is DSGVTQTPKHLITATGQRVTLRCSPRSGDLSVYWYQQSLDQGLQFLIQYYNGEERAKGNILERFSAQQFPDLHSELNLSSLELGDSALYFCASSGGMEGNTIYFGEGSWLTVV.

The rearrangement links TRBV27 to TRBJ2-1; a weak D match, TRBD2 (5 bases). This CDR3 comprises 14 residues. Germline CDR1 MNHEY, CDR2 SMNVEV (reference sequence). Trimming took 7 bases from V and 5 from J, leaving 15 bases between them. The CDR3: CASIGLFDNNEQFF. The CDR3 nucleotides are TGTGCCAGCATCGGACTCTTCGATAACAATGAGCAGTTCTTC.

The chain couples TRBV18 to TRBJ1-4; maybe TRBD1 (5 bases). Deletions cut 6 bases from V and 5 bases from J, with 16 bases between. The CDR3 spans 15 residues. Germline lookup yields CDR1 KGHSH and CDR2 LQKENI. The CDR3 nucleotides are TGTGCCAGCTCGCCTACCGGGACGGGCAATGAAAAACTGTTTTTT. Its translation: CASSPTGTGNEKLFF.

This rearrangement joins TRBV11-2 to TRBJ2-3, with no clear D. Trimming pared 5 bases from V and 5 bases from J, leaving 14 bases between. This CDR3 has 14 amino acids. Germline CDR1 and CDR2: SGHAT and FQNNGV. CDR3 region: CASSAALVGDTQYF. Here the CDR3 DNA reads TGTGCCAGCAGCGCCGCCCTTGTGGGAGATACGCAGTATTTT.

The chain couples TRBV7-3 to TRBJ2-1; D gene unclear. The CDR3 spans 13 residues. V dropped 5 bases and J dropped 3 bases, with 8 bases sitting between them. The V gene's germline CDR1 is SGHTA and CDR2 FQGTGA. The CDR3 coding sequence is TGTGCCAGCAGCCAACTCCGCTACAATGAGCAGTTCTTC. The encoded protein is CASSQLRYNEQFF.

About this clone: The junction differs from germline at one of its ends, possibly a read error. The V and J genes are TRBV7-7 and TRBJ2-7, with D unresolved. Germline assignment: CDR1 SSHAT and CDR2 FNYEAQ (reference sequence). The CDR3 is 13 amino acids. CDR3 residues: CASSLDVRDEQYF. As DNA, the CDR3 is TGTGCTAGCAGCTTAGATGTTCGGGACGAGCAGTACTTC.

The chain uses TRBV27 and TRBJ2-6; D assignment may be TRBD1 or TRBD2 (5 bases each). The CDR3 spans 16 residues. Looked up from germline, CDR1 is MNHEY and CDR2 is SMNVEV (reference sequence). V was clipped by 2 bases and J by 0 bases, with 8 bases between them. CDR3 sequence (DNA): TGTGCCAGCAGTTTAAACGGGGCCTCTGGGGCCAACGTCCTGACTTTC. Residues: CASSLNGASGANVLTF.

The CDR3 DNA sequence: TGTGCCAGCAGTTTAGGTTCTAGTCCCTACGAGCAGTACTTC. Amino acid sequence: CASSLGSSPYEQYF. The V gene is TRBV28, the J gene TRBJ2-7; no reliable D call. V shed 2 bases and J shed 2 bases, with 10 bases lying between them. Germline V gene sequence: CDR1 MDHEN, CDR2 SYDVKM. The CDR3 totals 14 residues. Full variable domain (remainder filled in from reference TRBV28 and TRBJ2-7): DVKVTQSSRYLVKRTGEKVFLECVQDMDHENMFWYRQDPGLGLRLIYFSYDVKMKEKGDIPEGYSVSREKKERFSLILESASTNQTSMYLCASSLGSSPYEQYFGPGTRLTVT.

The chain couples TRBV19 to TRBJ2-1, with 8 bases lining up with TRBD1. The CDR3 extends over 13 amino acids. V gave up 8 bases and J gave up 3 bases; unmatched junction bases: 3. The germline V gene encodes CDR1 LNHDA and CDR2 SQIVND (reference sequence). CDR3 amino acids: CASLGQGYNEQFF. The DNA of the CDR3 is TGTGCCAGTCTTGGACAGGGCTACAATGAGCAGTTCTTC. The full variable domain, in which reference TRBV19 and TRBJ2-1 provide the parts outside the CDR3, is DGGITQSPKYLFRKEGQNVTLSCEQNLNHDAMYWYRQDPGQGLRLIYYSQIVNDFQKGDIAEGYSVSREKKESFPLTVTSAQKNPTAFYLCASLGQGYNEQFFGPGTRLTVL.

This rearrangement joins TRBV5-1 to TRBJ2-5; 7 nucleotides agree with TRBD1. J gave up 5 bases and V 0 bases, and 7 bases lay outside the gene matches. Germline V gene data show CDR1 as SGHRS and CDR2 as YFSETQ. CDR3 size: 15 residues. This CDR3 is CASSLAQGEGETQYF. The DNA for the CDR3 is TGCGCCAGCAGCTTGGCCCAGGGGGAAGGTGAGACCCAGTACTTC.

This chain uses TRBV18 with TRBJ1-5; 9 nucleotides line up with TRBD1. The CDR3 is 14 amino acids. The J segment lost 7 bases and the V segment lost 6 bases, leaving 7 bases of the junction unmatched. Per the germline V gene, CDR1 is KGHSH and CDR2 is LQKENI. CDR3 region: CASSHDRGTQPQHF. The DNA for the CDR3 is TGTGCCAGCTCCCACGACAGGGGGACGCAGCCCCAGCATTTT.

The chain employs TRBV29-1 and TRBJ2-1, with 8 positions matching TRBD1. The CDR3 covers 17 residues. Germline assignment: CDR1 SQVTM and CDR2 ANQGSEA. V gave up 2 bases and J gave up 4 bases; unmatched junction bases: 13. CDR3 in DNA: TGCAGCGTTGAATTGGGGACAGGCCACCGTATATACAATGAGCAGTTCTTC. It is translated as CSVELGTGHRIYNEQFF.

This clone appeared once. This chain uses TRBV7-6 with TRBJ1-6; TRBD1 matches at 8 bases. J gave up 7 bases and V 2 bases, and 7 bases lay outside the gene matches. The germline CDR1 and CDR2 sequences are SGHVS and FNYEAQ. This CDR3 spans 16 amino acids. Here the CDR3 reads CASSLRIWTGNSPLHF. Here the CDR3 DNA reads TGTGCCAGCAGCTTAAGAATTTGGACAGGGAATTCACCCCTCCACTTT.

The V call is TRBV29-1, the J call TRBJ2-5; 10 bases agree with TRBD2. Germline-derived CDR1 and CDR2 are SQVTM and ANQGSEA. J lost 5 bases, V lost 6 bases, and 9 bases had no gene match. This CDR3 region has 14 residues. CDR3 loop: CSVGLAELGETQYF. The CDR3 DNA sequence: TGCAGCGTAGGACTAGCGGAGCTAGGGGAGACCCAGTACTTC. The variable domain in full, with the rest retrieved from reference TRBV29-1 and TRBJ2-5, is SAVISQKPSRDICQRGTSLTIQCQVDSQVTMMFWYRQQPGQSLTLIATANQGSEATYESGFVIDKFPISRPNLTFSTLTVSNMSPEDSSIYLCSVGLAELGETQYFGPGTRLLVL.

The rearrangement links TRBV20-1 to TRBJ2-3; D is possibly TRBD1 (5 bases). The CDR3 is 11 residues long. The V and J ends lost 6 bases and 1 base respectively, with 5 bases between them. CDR1 is DFQATT and CDR2 is SNEGSKA in the germline V gene (reference sequence). CDR3 residues: CSAQGTDTQYF. DNA of the CDR3: TGCAGTGCACAGGGCACAGATACGCAGTATTTT.

V and J are TRBV5-4 and TRBJ1-1, with D unresolved. The CDR3 loop spans 14 amino acids. From germline, CDR1 is SGHNT and CDR2 YYREEE (reference sequence). V dropped 1 base and J dropped 0 bases, with 7 bases sitting between them. CDR3 amino acids: CASSLFGVNTEAFF. CDR3 nucleotides: TGTGCCAGCAGCTTGTTCGGGGTGAACACTGAAGCTTTCTTT.

The V call is TRBV30, the J call TRBJ1-4, with no clear D. The CDR3 covers 13 residues. The V end lost 2 bases, the J end lost 4 bases, and 8 bases lay between the germline ends. Germline V gene data show CDR1 as GTSNPN and CDR2 as SVGIG (reference sequence). CDR3 nucleotide sequence: TGTGCCTGGAGTCGCAGAAATAATGAAAAACTGTTTTTT. It translates to CAWSRRNNEKLFF.

V usage is TRBV2 and J usage is TRBJ1-1; 8 bases line up with TRBD1. CDR1 and CDR2 (germline): SNHLY, FYNNEI. V shed 7 bases, J shed 4 bases, and the junction held 5 bases outside the gene matches. The CDR3 consists of 13 residues. The CDR3 loop is CASTVTGGTEAFF. The CDR3 region has the DNA TGTGCCAGCACCGTCACAGGGGGCACTGAAGCTTTCTTT.

The V call is TRBV7-6, the J call TRBJ2-7; tentative D call: TRBD1 (5 bases). V lost 5 bases and J lost 2, with 10 bases in between. CDR1 is SGHVS, CDR2 FNYEAQ, per germline. This CDR3 is 13 amino acids long. The CDR3 sequence is CASSQGGTYEQYF. The CDR3, as DNA: TGTGCCAGCAGCCAGGGTGGAACCTACGAGCAGTACTTC.

This rearrangement joins TRBV29-1 to TRBJ2-7; 7 bases align to TRBD1. The CDR3 runs 14 residues. The germline gives CDR1 SQVTM, CDR2 ANQGSEA. Losses at the gene ends were 7 bases for V and 2 bases for J; bases not matched to a gene: 11. The DNA for the CDR3 is TGCAGCGCCGCTGGGGTGACAGGGACCTACGAGCAGTACTTC. Amino acid sequence: CSAAGVTGTYEQYF.

This CDR3 is CASSQDNRITGEQYF. The CDR3 DNA follows: TGCGCCAGCAGCCAAGATAACAGGATAACCGGCGAGCAGTACTTC. This chain connects TRBV4-1 to TRBJ2-7, with a weak D call TRBD1 (5 bases). Trimming pared 0 bases from V and 6 bases from J, leaving 15 bases between. The CDR3 runs 15 residues. CDR1 is MGHRA, CDR2 YSYEKL, per germline.